This entry lists 8 T cell receptor beta chains sequenced from one sample in a study of T cell changes during pregnancy in multiple sclerosis. TCRdb's table, derived via immunoSEQ multiplex PCR, lists solely in-frame clones and lacks some. The sample has roughly 37,000 clones, 90% to 95% seen once. Here the sequenced sample was CD4+ T cells from peripheral blood mononuclear cells, taken in the second trimester of pregnancy. All receptors derive from a female donor in good health, enrolled as a control in a pregnancy study.

This chain uses TRBV5-5 with TRBJ2-4; D may be TRBD1 (6 bases). The CDR3 runs 16 residues. Germline V lookup: CDR1 SGHKS, CDR2 YYEKEE (reference sequence). The V and J ends lost 0 bases and 3 bases respectively, with 13 bases between them. This CDR3 reads CASSLVDSLGKNIQYF. The CDR3 DNA reads TGTGCCAGCAGCTTGGTGGACAGTTTGGGCAAAAACATTCAGTACTTC.

The rearrangement links TRBV27 to TRBJ1-1; D unclear. The CDR3 runs 14 residues. Germline loops: CDR1 MNHEY, CDR2 SMNVEV (reference sequence). The germline V and J ends were trimmed by 8 bases and 5 bases, with 18 bases remaining between them. The CDR3: CASCRLSSSTEAFF. As DNA, the CDR3 is TGTGCCAGCTGCCGACTGAGCTCGAGTACTGAAGCTTTCTTT.

This clone is a singleton in its sample. The chain is built from TRBV5-1 and TRBJ2-7; 7 nucleotides line up with TRBD2. Looked up from germline, CDR1 is SGHRS and CDR2 is YFSETQ. The V segment lost 5 bases and the J segment 2 bases; nucleotides outside the gene matches: 4. The CDR3 contains 13 residues. As DNA, the CDR3 is TGCGCCAGCAGGGCTAGCGGTACCTACGAGCAGTACTTC. This codes for CASRASGTYEQYF.

The CDR3 loop reads CASSPEGGSSGANVLTF. The DNA of the CDR3 is TGTGCCAGCAGCCCCGAAGGGGGTAGCTCTGGGGCCAACGTCCTGACTTTC. The rearrangement uses TRBV4-2 and TRBJ2-6; weak D call: TRBD1 (6 bases). Trimming took 4 bases from V and 0 from J, leaving 13 bases between them. This CDR3 has 17 residues. Germline assignment: CDR1 LGHNA and CDR2 YNFKEQ.

This clone was found once. The V and J genes are TRBV5-5 and TRBJ2-3; possible D gene TRBD2, 6 bases. Between the trimmed V and J ends, which lost 0 bases and 6 bases, there was a span of 17 bases. This CDR3 is built from 16 residues. Germline CDR1 SGHKS, CDR2 YYEKEE (reference sequence). The CDR3 spells CASSLGPRRELDTQYF. The CDR3 nucleotides are TGTGCCAGCAGCTTGGGACCCCGGAGGGAGTTGGATACGCAGTATTTT.

The chain links TRBV7-3 to TRBJ2-1; perhaps TRBD1 as D (5 bases). Germline-derived CDR1 and CDR2 are SGHTA and FQGTGA. V was pared by 3 bases and J by 5 bases, with 11 bases between. This CDR3 is built from 14 residues. The CDR3 sequence is CASSLFDSDNEQFF. DNA for the CDR3: TGTGCCAGCAGCTTGTTCGACAGCGACAATGAGCAGTTCTTC.

CDR3 amino acids: CSVEEWAGTEAFF. The CDR3 region has the DNA TGCAGCGTTGAAGAATGGGCCGGCACTGAAGCTTTCTTT. The rearrangement uses TRBV29-1 and TRBJ1-1; D not resolved. In germline, CDR1 is SQVTM, CDR2 ANQGSEA. The CDR3 is 13 residues long. V was pared by 0 bases and J by 4 bases, with 9 bases between. Filled out from reference TRBV29-1 and TRBJ1-1, the complete variable domain reads SAVISQKPSRDICQRGTSLTIQCQVDSQVTMMFWYRQQPGQSLTLIATANQGSEATYESGFVIDKFPISRPNLTFSTLTVSNMSPEDSSIYLCSVEEWAGTEAFFGQGTRLTVV.

This clone was counted between two and nine times. V usage is TRBV19 and J usage is TRBJ1-5; the match to TRBD1 covers 9 bases. Trimming cost V 5 bases and J 7 bases; bases outside gene matches: 6. CDR3 size: 14 residues. Germline values: CDR1 LNHDA, CDR2 SQIVND (reference sequence). CDR3 DNA: TGTGCCAGTAGTGGGACAGGGCCTTTCCAGCCCCAGCATTTT. It is translated as CASSGTGPFQPQHF.